The present TCR beta chain was sequenced within a study of blood T cell repertoires in COVID-19. For the study at large: Samples representing acute and convalescent COVID-19 were sourced from the United States, Italy and Spain. The analysed material was cDNA or gDNA that came from T cells, B-cell-depleted T cells, or PBMCs.

V was clipped by 5 bases and J by 0 bases, with 11 bases between them. The germline V gene encodes CDR1 GTSNPN and CDR2 SVGIG (reference sequence). The CDR3 consists of 13 residues. In the source study's methods: Quantification of nucleated cells was approximated via reference gene primer amplification. Profiling relied on immunoSEQ multiplex PCR, and the TCRdb table lists in-frame clones only, not all of them. The V and J calls and the clone size are those of that table, but D and trimming were determined from the DNA. The sample lists some 150,000 clones, 80% to 85% occurring once. Sequences were obtained from peripheral blood. The V gene is TRBV30, the J gene TRBJ2-7; a possible D gene is TRBD1 (6 bases). The TCR originated in a human donor with acute or convalescent COVID-19. The donor label of this sample is uncertain. The DNA of the CDR3 is TGTGCCTGGGGACCGGGACACTCCTACGAGCAGTACTTC. As protein: CAWGPGHSYEQYF.